The 15 T cell receptor beta chains reported below all come from one sample, sequenced in a study of glioma-infiltrating T cells. Using RNA template, CDR3s of TCR alpha and beta were amplified with iRepertoire arm-PCR. TCRdb itself ran the multiplex PCR reads through MiXCR, one entry per CDR3 protein. The sample yields 85,000 to 110,000 distinct CDR3 sequences, approximately 28% seen once. The sequenced sample was glioma tissue, nonneoplastic brain tissue, or PBMCs (not recorded which). The receptors derive from a human donor with low-grade glioma or glioblastoma, undergoing nonglioma brain surgery, or in good health (not recorded which).

As to this clonotype: A much larger clone lies a single base off, so this may be a read error. The V call is TRBV19, the J call TRBJ2-1; D not resolved. Germline loops: CDR1 LNHDA, CDR2 SQIVND (reference sequence). Trimming cost V 7 bases and J 4 bases, with 8 bases left between them. The CDR3 runs to 12 residues. The DNA of the CDR3 is TGTGCCAGTAAAAAGGGTTACAATGAGCAGTTCTTC. It translates to CASKKGYNEQFF.

The chain uses TRBV5-4 and TRBJ2-1, with D maybe TRBD2 (5 bases). CDR3 length: 12 residues. The V and J ends lost 2 bases and 8 bases respectively, with 8 bases between them. Germline V gene sequence: CDR1 SGHNT, CDR2 YYREEE (reference sequence). This CDR3 is CASSLAVHEQFF. The CDR3 coding sequence is TGTGCCAGCAGCTTAGCGGTGCATGAGCAGTTCTTC.

This clonotype was seen many times. The chain recombines TRBV7-9 with TRBJ2-7; no definite D call. The CDR3 is made up of 12 amino acids. V was cut by 5 bases and J by 6 bases, with 11 bases left in between. CDR1 is SEHNR and CDR2 is FQNEAQ in the germline V gene (reference sequence). The CDR3 sequence is CASSLLRSEQYF. Here the CDR3 DNA reads TGTGCCAGCAGCCTACTACGTTCCGAGCAGTACTTC.

This clonotype appeared a few times. This rearrangement joins TRBV11-2 to TRBJ2-7, with 7 bases lining up with TRBD1. The trim removed 1 base at V and 2 bases at J, leaving 14 bases unmatched. The length of the CDR3 is 18 residues. The V gene's germline CDR1 is SGHAT and CDR2 FQNNGV. This CDR3 reads CASSLGPRQGPRTYEQYF. The CDR3 DNA is TGTGCCAGCAGCTTAGGGCCTCGACAGGGCCCCCGGACCTACGAGCAGTACTTC.

This clonotype was counted ten times or more. Mismatch with germline at one junction end may stem from a read error. The chain couples TRBV15 to TRBJ1-5, with a weak D call TRBD1 (6 bases). CDR1 LNHNV and CDR2 YYDKDF come from the germline V gene (reference sequence). The CDR3 consists of 15 residues. This CDR3 is CATTRDRTRNQPQHF. Here the CDR3 DNA reads TGTGCCACCACCAGAGACAGGACAAGAAATCAGCCCCAGCATTTT.

Worth noting for this clonotype: The junction does not match germline at one end; this may be a read error. The chain joins TRBV7-2 to TRBJ1-6, with 8 bases fitting TRBD1. Germline CDR1 reads SGHTA; CDR2 reads FQGNSA. The CDR3 contains 17 residues. The CDR3 region has the DNA TGTGCCAGCAGCCCCGATTTGGCGGCAGGGGGCTTTTCACACCTCCAATTT. This sequence encodes CASSPDLAAGGFSHLQF.

This clonotype came up a few times. V gene TRBV4-1 combines with J gene TRBJ2-3, with TRBD2 matching 7 bases. The V gene end was trimmed by 0 bases and the J gene end by 0 bases; junction bases not matched to a gene: 3. The germline gives CDR1 MGHRA, CDR2 YSYEKL. CDR3 length: 16 residues. In nucleotides, the CDR3 is TGCGCCAGCAGCCAAGAAGGGACTACTAGCACAGATACGCAGTATTTT. This encodes CASSQEGTTSTDTQYF.

With respect to this clonotype: The CDR3 does not end in the conserved phenylalanine or tryptophan, so this is likely a read error. This chain joins TRBV11-1 and TRBJ1-3; TRBD1 matches at 9 bases. J was trimmed by 4 bases and V by 5 bases; bases with no gene match: 12. This CDR3 has 17 amino acids. Per the germline V gene, CDR1 is SGHAT and CDR2 is FQDESV (reference sequence). CDR3 loop: CASSGLTGTGLGNTIYS. The DNA for the CDR3 is TGTGCCAGCAGCGGGTTAACCGGGACAGGGCTAGGAAACACCATATATTCT.

A note on this clonotype: This may arise from a read error, as a much more abundant clone is one base away. This rearrangement joins TRBV4-3 to TRBJ2-3; 10 bases align to TRBD2. The ends lost 4 bases at V and 4 bases at J; junction bases unmatched: 8. In germline, CDR1 is LGHNA, CDR2 YSLEER. This CDR3 comprises 16 residues. The CDR3 coding sequence is TGCGCCAGCAGCCTTAGAGGACTAGCGGCTGCAGATACGCAGTATTTT. Translation: CASSLRGLAAADTQYF.

The chain carries TRBV7-2 and TRBJ2-5; D is possibly TRBD2 (5 bases). CDR1 is SGHTA, CDR2 FQGNSA, per germline. The CDR3 sequence is 15 residues long. Trimming took 2 bases from V and 4 from J, leaving 14 bases between them. The CDR3 loop reads CASSLLGKGVETQYF. The CDR3 DNA reads as TGTGCCAGCAGCTTACTGGGGAAGGGAGTAGAGACCCAGTACTTC.

The chain couples TRBV24-1 to TRBJ2-3; the D gene is possibly TRBD2 (6 bases). This CDR3 contains 15 residues. Germline CDR1 and CDR2: KGHDR and SFDVKD. V was clipped by 3 bases and J by 3 bases, with 12 bases between them. The CDR3 DNA sequence: TGTGCCACCAGTGATACCGTGACTAGTACAGATACGCAGTATTTT. It specifies CATSDTVTSTDTQYF.

The V and J genes are TRBV11-2 and TRBJ2-5; 11 bases line up with TRBD2. CDR1 is SGHAT, CDR2 FQNNGV, per germline. Losses at the gene ends were 6 bases for V and 1 base for J; bases not matched to a gene: 4. The CDR3 has 15 residues. The DNA for the CDR3 is TGTGCCAGCAGTTCCGGACTAGCGGGCCAAGAGACCCAGTACTTC. Protein sequence: CASSSGLAGQETQYF.

The chain joins TRBV5-1 to TRBJ2-7; 7 bases match TRBD1. The CDR3 consists of 16 residues. V lost 0 bases to trimming and J lost 3 bases; unmatched junction nucleotides: 9. The V gene's germline CDR1 is SGHRS and CDR2 YFSETQ. The CDR3 bases are TGCGCCAGCAGCTTGGGCCCAGGGGGTGCGGGCTACGAGCAGTACTTC. Translating gives CASSLGPGGAGYEQYF.

This clonotype was counted ten times or more. The V gene is TRBV28, the J gene TRBJ1-2, with D unclear. CDR1 and CDR2 (germline): MDHEN, SYDVKM. The CDR3 consists of 13 residues. V was pared by 6 bases and J by 3 bases, with 11 bases between. The CDR3 nucleotides read TGTGCCAGCAGCGGAAAAACTTACTATGGCTACACCTTC. Amino acid sequence: CASSGKTYYGYTF.

J is TRBJ2-7 and V is TRBV18, with 8 nucleotides matching TRBD1. Germline CDR1 is KGHSH and CDR2 is LQKENI. The CDR3 length is 13 residues. Unmatched junction bases numbered 1, after V lost 2 bases and J lost 4 bases. Written as DNA, the CDR3 is TGTGCCAGCTCACCAAACAGGGGGTACGAGCAGTACTTC. Translating it yields CASSPNRGYEQYF.